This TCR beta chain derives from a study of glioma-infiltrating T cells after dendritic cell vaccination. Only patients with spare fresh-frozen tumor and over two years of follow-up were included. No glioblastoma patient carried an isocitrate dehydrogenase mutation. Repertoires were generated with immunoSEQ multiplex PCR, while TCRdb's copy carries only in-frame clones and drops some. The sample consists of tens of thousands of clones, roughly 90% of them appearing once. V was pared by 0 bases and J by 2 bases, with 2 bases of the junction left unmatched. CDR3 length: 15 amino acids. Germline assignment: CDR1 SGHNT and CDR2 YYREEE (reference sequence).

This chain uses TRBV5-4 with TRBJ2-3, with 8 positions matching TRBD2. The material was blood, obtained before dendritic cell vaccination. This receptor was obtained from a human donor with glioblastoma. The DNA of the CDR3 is TGTGCCAGCAGCTTGGTCGGGAGGGCCACAGATACGCAGTATTTT. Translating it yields CASSLVGRATDTQYF.